The 7 T cell receptor beta chains reported below all come from one sample, sequenced in a study of T cells in Graves' hyperthyroidism and ophthalmopathy. Amplified TCR beta CDR3 regions came from RNA transcripts. A first-round RT-PCR of the TCR CDR3 used the HTBI primer set. TCRdb independently ran MiXCR on the multiplex PCR reads; one entry per CDR3 protein. The data show some 460,000 distinct CDR3 sequences, approximately 14% seen once. The sequenced sample was blood. The receptors originated from a woman younger than 30 with Graves' hyperthyroidism.

Many counts were recorded for this clonotype. The chain combines TRBV6-1 with TRBJ2-1; perhaps TRBD2 as D (5 bases). V lost 6 bases to trimming and J lost 3 bases, with 12 bases between them. Per germline, CDR1 MNHNS and CDR2 SASEGT. This CDR3 region has 14 residues. DNA of the CDR3: TGTGCCAGCAGAATGGGAGACTTCTACAATGAGCAGTTCTTC. It specifies CASRMGDFYNEQFF.

This clonotype turned up a few times. V is TRBV9 and J is TRBJ2-2, with D unresolved. CDR3 length equals 16 residues. Germline CDR1 reads SGDLS; CDR2 reads YYNGEE. V gave up 3 bases and J gave up 3 bases, with 15 bases separating them. CDR3 sequence reads: CASSASAIFDTGELFF. CDR3 sequence (DNA): TGTGCCAGCAGCGCATCAGCTATATTCGACACCGGGGAGCTGTTTTTT.

This clonotype was counted ten times or more. The CDR3 coding sequence is TGTGCCAGCAGCTTAGCTTTACTAGCGGGGGGTGAGCAGTTCTTC. Translated, it gives CASSLALLAGGEQFF. The V call is TRBV7-2, the J call TRBJ2-1; TRBD2 matches at 12 bases. The V gene end was trimmed by 0 bases and the J gene end by 9 bases; junction bases not matched to a gene: 3. The CDR3 extends over 15 amino acids. The germline CDR1 and CDR2 sequences are SGHTA and FQGNSA.

This clonotype was counted many times. The V and J genes are TRBV5-1 and TRBJ2-1; D is unresolved. Germline CDR1 reads SGHRS; CDR2 reads YFSETQ. V was shortened by 2 bases and J by 0 bases, with 9 bases between the two germline ends. The CDR3 has 15 residues. The CDR3 sequence: CASSLQRSSYNEQFF. CDR3 DNA sequence: TGCGCCAGCAGCTTACAACGAAGCTCCTACAATGAGCAGTTCTTC.

This clonotype was seen many times. V gene TRBV12-3 or TRBV12-4 combines with J gene TRBJ2-5, with TRBD1 matching over 7 bases. The CDR3 spans 16 residues. V lost 7 bases and J lost 1; bases outside the gene matches: 12. Here the CDR3 reads CASTRGQVGPQETQYF. DNA for the CDR3: TGTGCCAGCACCCGCGGACAGGTCGGGCCCCAAGAGACCCAGTACTTC.

This clonotype was recorded many times. The CDR3 nucleotides read TGTGCCATCAGTGAAAGACAGCCCTATAGCAATCAGCCCCAGCATTTT. Translating gives CAISERQPYSNQPQHF. The chain links TRBV10-3 to TRBJ1-5, with D possibly TRBD1 on 5 matching bases. The CDR3 sequence is 16 residues long. The V gene's germline CDR1 is ENHRY and CDR2 SYGVKD. Trimming cost V 3 bases and J 0 bases, with 12 bases left between them.

This chain connects TRBV3-1 to TRBJ2-3; D is unclear. Germline assignment: CDR1 LGHDT and CDR2 YNNKEL (reference sequence). The CDR3 covers 15 residues. V dropped 0 bases and J dropped 6 bases, with 13 bases sitting between them. CDR3 coding DNA: TGTGCCAGCAGCCAAGAAGGCCAGTATGGCGATACGCAGTATTTT. This sequence encodes CASSQEGQYGDTQYF.